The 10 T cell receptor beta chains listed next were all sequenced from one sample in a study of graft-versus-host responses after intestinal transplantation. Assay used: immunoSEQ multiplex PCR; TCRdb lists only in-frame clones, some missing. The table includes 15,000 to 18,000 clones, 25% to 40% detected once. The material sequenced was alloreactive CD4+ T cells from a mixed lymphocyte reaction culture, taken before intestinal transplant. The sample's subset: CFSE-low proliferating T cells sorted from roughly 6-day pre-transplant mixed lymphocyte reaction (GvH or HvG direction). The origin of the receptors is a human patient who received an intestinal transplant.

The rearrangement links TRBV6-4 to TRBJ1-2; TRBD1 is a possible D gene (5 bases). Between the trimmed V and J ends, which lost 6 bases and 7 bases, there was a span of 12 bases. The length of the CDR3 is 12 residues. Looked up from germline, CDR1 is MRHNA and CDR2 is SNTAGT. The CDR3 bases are TGTGCCAGCAGCGGGGGGGAGGGTGGCTACACCTTC. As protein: CASSGGEGGYTF.

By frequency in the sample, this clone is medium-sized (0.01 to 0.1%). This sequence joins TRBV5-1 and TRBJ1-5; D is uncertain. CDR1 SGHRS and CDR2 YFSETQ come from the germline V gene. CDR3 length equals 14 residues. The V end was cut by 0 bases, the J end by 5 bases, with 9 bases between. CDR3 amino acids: CASSLEPGYQPQHF. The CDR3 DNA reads TGCGCCAGCAGCTTGGAGCCAGGATATCAGCCCCAGCATTTT.

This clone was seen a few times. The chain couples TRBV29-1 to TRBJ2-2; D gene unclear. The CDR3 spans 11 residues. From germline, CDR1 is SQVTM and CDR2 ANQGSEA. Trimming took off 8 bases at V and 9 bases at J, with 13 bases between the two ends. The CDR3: CSPAGNRELFF. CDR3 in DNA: TGCAGCCCAGCTGGCAACCGGGAGCTGTTTTTT.

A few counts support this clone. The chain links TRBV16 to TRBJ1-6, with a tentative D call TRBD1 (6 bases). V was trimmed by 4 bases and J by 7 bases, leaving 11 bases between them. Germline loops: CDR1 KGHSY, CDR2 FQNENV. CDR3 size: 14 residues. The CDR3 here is CASSPLGQNSPLHF. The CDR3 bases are TGTGCCAGCAGCCCACTTGGACAGAATTCACCCCTCCACTTT.

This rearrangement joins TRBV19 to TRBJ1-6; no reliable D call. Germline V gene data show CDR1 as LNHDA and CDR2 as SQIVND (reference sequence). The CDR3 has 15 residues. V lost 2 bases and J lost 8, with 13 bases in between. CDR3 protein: CASSITPAMDSPLHF. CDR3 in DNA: TGTGCCAGTAGTATAACCCCGGCGATGGATTCACCCCTCCACTTT.

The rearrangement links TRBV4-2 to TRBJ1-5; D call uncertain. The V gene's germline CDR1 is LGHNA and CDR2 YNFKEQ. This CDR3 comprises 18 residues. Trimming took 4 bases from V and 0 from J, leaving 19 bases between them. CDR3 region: CASSRASMRAYSNQPQHF. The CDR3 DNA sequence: TGTGCCAGCAGCCGGGCATCGATGAGGGCTTATAGCAATCAGCCCCAGCATTTT.

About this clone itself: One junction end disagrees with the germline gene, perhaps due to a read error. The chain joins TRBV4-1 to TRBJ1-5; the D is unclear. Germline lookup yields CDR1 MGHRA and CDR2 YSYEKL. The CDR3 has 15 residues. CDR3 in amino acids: CAGSQGSQRNQPQHF. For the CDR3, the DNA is TGCGCCGGCAGCCAAGGATCCCAGCGCAATCAGCCCCAGCATTTT.

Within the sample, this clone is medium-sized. CDR3 in DNA: TGTGCCAGCAGCATAACGACAGGGGAGAACACTGAAGCTTTCTTT. Translated, it gives CASSITTGENTEAFF. The chain links TRBV13 to TRBJ1-1; 8 bases fit TRBD1. Germline CDR1 reads PRHDT; CDR2 reads FYEKMQ (reference sequence). The CDR3 loop spans 15 amino acids. V was clipped by 5 bases and J by 1 base; unmatched bases: 6.

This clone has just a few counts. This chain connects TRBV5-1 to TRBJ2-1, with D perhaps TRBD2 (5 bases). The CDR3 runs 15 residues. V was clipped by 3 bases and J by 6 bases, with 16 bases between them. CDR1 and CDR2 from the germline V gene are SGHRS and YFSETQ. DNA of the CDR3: TGCGCCAGCAGCTATGGCCCCAGCGGCATCAATGAGCAGTTCTTC. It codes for CASSYGPSGINEQFF.

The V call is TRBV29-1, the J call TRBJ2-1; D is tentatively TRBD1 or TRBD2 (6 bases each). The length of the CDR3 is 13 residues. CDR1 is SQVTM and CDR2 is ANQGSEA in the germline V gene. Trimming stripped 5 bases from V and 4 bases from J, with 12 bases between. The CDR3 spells CSVRGDRYNEQFF. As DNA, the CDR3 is TGCAGCGTTAGGGGGGATAGGTACAATGAGCAGTTCTTC.